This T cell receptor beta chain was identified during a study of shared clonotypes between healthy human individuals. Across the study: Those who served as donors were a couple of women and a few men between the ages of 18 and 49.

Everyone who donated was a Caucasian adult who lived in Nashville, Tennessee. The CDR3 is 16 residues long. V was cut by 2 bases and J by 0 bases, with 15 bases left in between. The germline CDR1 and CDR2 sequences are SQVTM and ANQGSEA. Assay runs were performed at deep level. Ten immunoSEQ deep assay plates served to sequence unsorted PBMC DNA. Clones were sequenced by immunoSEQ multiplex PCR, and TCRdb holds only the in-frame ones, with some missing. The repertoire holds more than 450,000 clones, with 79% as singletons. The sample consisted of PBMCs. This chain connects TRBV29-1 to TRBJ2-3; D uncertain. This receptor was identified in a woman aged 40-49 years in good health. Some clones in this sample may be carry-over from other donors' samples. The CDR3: CSVEQTLGPSTDTQYF. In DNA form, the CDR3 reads TGCAGCGTTGAACAAACTCTGGGCCCTAGCACAGATACGCAGTATTTT.